Detailed here is one T cell receptor (beta chain). Its antigen remains unidentified. Conversion of TCR transcripts into cDNA relied on 5'RACE template switching, which added a universal primer site and UMIs. MiXCR, applied by TCRdb to the 5' RACE reads, yields one record per CDR3 protein. The sample holds around 600,000 distinct CDR3 sequences; roughly an eighth are singletons and the top ten take 15%. The data are from a study of T cells after yellow fever vaccination. General observations from the study: The secondary response showed a weaker magnitude and a faster peak, day 5 versus 15.

CDR1 SGDLS and CDR2 YYNGEE come from the germline V gene. V was cut by 3 bases and J by 2 bases, with 24 bases left in between. The CDR3 has 20 amino acids. The input for sequencing was PBMCs, taken on the day of the yellow fever booster vaccination. The rearrangement joins TRBV9 to TRBJ2-6; D might be TRBD2 (5 bases). The sequence derives from a man under 40 who received the YFV17D yellow fever vaccine. The CDR3 spells CASSAQSGVGRIAGANVLTF. The CDR3 DNA is TGTGCCAGCAGCGCGCAGTCGGGCGTTGGGAGAATTGCTGGGGCCAACGTCCTGACTTTC.